The present T cell receptor (beta chain) was sequenced within a study of shared clonotypes between healthy human individuals. As for the study in general: Researchers drew samples from two women and a few men aged 18 to 49.

Study-wide findings and caveats: Clonotype sharing among donors was thought likely to change with sequencing depth.

CDR3 size: 16 residues. In germline, CDR1 is SSHAT, CDR2 FNYEAQ (reference sequence). Trimming cost V 0 bases and J 6 bases; bases outside gene matches: 8. Each subset's genomic DNA was split evenly across several immunoSEQ plates. TCRdb keeps only in-frame clones here, not all; method: immunoSEQ multiplex PCR. The sample yields approximately 710,000 clones, about 90% seen once. A note on this clone: Its antigen remains unidentified.

All of the donors resided in Nashville, Tennessee, and each was a Caucasian adult. Sequencing was carried out using memory CD8+ T cells from PBMCs. Subset indicated: CD45RO+ cells pooled with CCR7-negative TemRA cells. This sequence joins TRBV7-7 and TRBJ2-1, with TRBD2 matching over 7 bases. The origin of this receptor is a young man in good health. Some clones in this sample may be carry-over from other donors' samples. The CDR3, as DNA: TGTGCCAGCAGCTTAGCGGAGACAGCGGGGATCAATGAGCAGTTCTTC. Amino acids: CASSLAETAGINEQFF. The variable domain in full, completed from reference TRBV7-7 and TRBJ2-1, reads GAGVSQSPRYKVTKRGQDVTLRCDPISSHATLYWYQQALGQGPEFLTYFNYEAQPDKSGLPSDRFSAERPEGSISTLTIQRTEQRDSAMYRCASSLAETAGINEQFFGPGTRLTVL.